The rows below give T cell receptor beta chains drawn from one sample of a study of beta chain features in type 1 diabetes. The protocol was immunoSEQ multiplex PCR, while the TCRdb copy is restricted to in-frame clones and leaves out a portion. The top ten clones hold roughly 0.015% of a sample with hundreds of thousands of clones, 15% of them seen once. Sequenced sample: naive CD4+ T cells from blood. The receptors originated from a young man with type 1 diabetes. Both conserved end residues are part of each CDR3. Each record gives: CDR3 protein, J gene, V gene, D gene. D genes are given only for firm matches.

CASSPGLAGDMQYF	TRBJ2-3	TRBV5-1	TRBD2
CASSYGGSGYEQFF	TRBJ2-1	TRBV7-2	-
CASSGQGRTDTQYF	TRBJ2-3	TRBV7-8	TRBD1
CASGRDRVSYTF	TRBJ1-2	TRBV19	TRBD1
CASSSSGGPYEQYF	TRBJ2-7	TRBV6-5	-
CASSQDGGQGYNEQFF	TRBJ2-1	TRBV4-1	TRBD1
CASSLSSGGTSGANVLTF	TRBJ2-6	TRBV18	-
CASSIEYGQPQHF	TRBJ1-5	TRBV19	-
CASSLTGMPKNIQYF	TRBJ2-4	TRBV23-1	-
CASSLAALAGADTQYF	TRBJ2-3	TRBV5-1	TRBD2
CASSVAPDREETQYF	TRBJ2-5	TRBV9	TRBD1
CASSQGTGDGYTF	TRBJ1-2	TRBV5-5	TRBD1
CASSLASGRALTGELFF	TRBJ2-2	TRBV13	TRBD2
CSVESQERTNYGYTF	TRBJ1-2	TRBV29-1	-
CASSLAGTGIEQFF	TRBJ2-1	TRBV5-1	-
CASSLRQGDTQPQHF	TRBJ1-5	TRBV5-6	-
CATQWTSGTNNEQFF	TRBJ2-1	TRBV9	TRBD2
CASSQDLGTGSTDTQYF	TRBJ2-3	TRBV4-3	TRBD1
CASSPWTSGGVQGELFF	TRBJ2-2	TRBV9	TRBD2
CASSLGTSGSYNEQFF	TRBJ2-1	TRBV5-1	TRBD2
CAIPSKGGNEQFF	TRBJ2-1	TRBV6-4	-
CASSLRQGEEGYTF	TRBJ1-2	TRBV5-6	TRBD1
CASREDRDQPQHF	TRBJ1-5	TRBV19	TRBD1
CASSDGEGTVTYEQYF	TRBJ2-7	TRBV5-1	-
CASSLVFTENEQFF	TRBJ2-1	TRBV11-2	-
CSVDPGGGAFF	TRBJ1-1	TRBV29-1	-
CAGGRARYEQYF	TRBJ2-7	TRBV6-1	TRBD2
CASSGDSIRNEQFF	TRBJ2-1	TRBV7-9	-
CASSALAGADTQYF	TRBJ2-3	TRBV9	TRBD2
CASSLYSSAGVNNEQFF	TRBJ2-1	TRBV5-4	TRBD2
CASSVVRGAYNEQFF	TRBJ2-1	TRBV9	-
CASSVGLGTSGRALNEQYF	TRBJ2-7	TRBV9	TRBD2
CATSLPGGTEAFF	TRBJ1-1	TRBV15	TRBD1
CASSLVSSYEQYF	TRBJ2-7	TRBV5-1	-
CAWTQDKHTIYF	TRBJ1-3	TRBV30	-
CSVRGLNTYEQYF	TRBJ2-7	TRBV29-1	-
CSVEDRDFLHAQYF	TRBJ2-7	TRBV29-1	-
CASSFGLAGGQETQYF	TRBJ2-5	TRBV19	TRBD2
CASSGQGGGQPQHF	TRBJ1-5	TRBV6-4	TRBD1
CASSVTSGSYEQYF	TRBJ2-7	TRBV9	TRBD2
CASSHSTSGGPWEQYF	TRBJ2-7	TRBV4-3	TRBD2
CASSPGRTGLAKNIQYF	TRBJ2-4	TRBV5-1	TRBD1
CASSLTSDVYNEQFF	TRBJ2-1	TRBV5-4	TRBD2
CASKTLLGQGKGPFLLTNEKLFF	TRBJ1-4	TRBV23-1	TRBD1
CASSTPGQVYNEQFF	TRBJ2-1	TRBV7-9	TRBD1
CASSPPSGRTEQYF	TRBJ2-7	TRBV7-9	TRBD2
CASSQNRDSKPFF	TRBJ2-1	TRBV4-3	-
CASSLAGAETQYF	TRBJ2-5	TRBV7-9	-
CASSGDRGSEQYF	TRBJ2-7	TRBV25-1	TRBD1
CASSPPSLPNTGELFF	TRBJ2-2	TRBV18	-
CAWSGTASTGELFF	TRBJ2-2	TRBV30	-
CSGGSTDTQYF	TRBJ2-3	TRBV20-1	TRBD2
CASSFGTAYEQYF	TRBJ2-7	TRBV28	TRBD1
CASTPGGDSYNEQFF	TRBJ2-1	TRBV4-2	TRBD2
CAISFDNMNTEAFF	TRBJ1-1	TRBV10-3	-